This T cell receptor beta chain is from a study of blood T cell repertoires in COVID-19 (dated by TCRdb to about 2020). Regarding the research as a whole: Collaborator samples came from the United States, Italy and Spain and covered acute and convalescent phases of COVID-19. The material from the prospective study consisted of cDNA or gDNA derived from T cells, B-cell-depleted T cells, or PBMCs. A freely available public database, intended as a resource for researchers studying the immune response to SARS-CoV-2, is where the repertoires were released. The dataset comprised deeply sampled blood TCRbeta repertoires from subjects exposed to, actively infected with, or recovered from COVID-19. Nearly every sample came with metadata listing a de-identified subject ID, COVID-19 status, age in years and sex. HLA class I and class II types, where available, came from metadata supplied by the sample provider rather than from assay-based typing. Samples were obtained from the ongoing ImmuneRACE study (first 160 participants) and from about 1,300 subjects provided by 6 global collaborators. What the research found in general, with its limitations: How much clinical and demographic metadata was included differed by source and by participant, and the metadata was provided uncurated.

TCRbeta CDR3 regions were amplified from genomic DNA by means of the immunoSEQ Assay, a bias-controlled multiplex PCR. Under the source paper's analysis protocol: The number of nucleated cells in each sample was estimated by amplification of reference gene primers within the assay. To quantify the absolute abundance of each unique TCRbeta CDR3 rearrangement, sequence reads were collapsed and filtered. For each sample, productive Simpson clonality was calculated as the square root of Simpson's diversity index over productive rearrangements. TCRdb holds this immuneACCESS table with in-frame rearrangements only. Some clones are missing; in checked studies, unresolved V genes explain under half, and the rest has no known cause. The DNA gave D and trimming, while V, J and clone size come from that table. Within this sample are roughly 150,000 clones, with just under 85% of them counted one time only. Together, the top ten hold about 2.5% of the sample.

In Seattle, one collaborating source enrolled patients while the infection was active and tracked those patients longitudinally over the course of disease. Whole blood was collected in K2EDTA tubes by collaborating institutions according to the institutions' own protocols. For TCRbeta analysis, collaborators shipped samples as frozen whole blood, isolated PBMCs, or DNA extracted from either of those sample types. Concerning this clone itself: Its recognized antigen is unknown. No base qualities exist here, and no much larger clone lies one base off it.

From the germline V gene, CDR1 is MDHEN and CDR2 is SYDVKM. From cysteine to phenylalanine, the CDR3 is 17 amino acids long. Of the read, only the CDR3 DNA is kept; its 51 bases are in frame from base 1. V is cut by 6 bases and J by 5 bases, and the space between the germline ends is 25 bases. Sequenced input: peripheral blood. The chain uses TRBV28 and TRBJ2-5; a tentative D match to TRBD1 spans 6 bases. This receptor was obtained from an elderly woman with COVID-19, enrolled during active disease. The nucleotide sequence reads TGTGCCAGCAGCCCGACTCACAGGGTGGTCCTTGGGGAGACCCAGTACTTC. It specifies CASSPTHRVVLGETQYF.